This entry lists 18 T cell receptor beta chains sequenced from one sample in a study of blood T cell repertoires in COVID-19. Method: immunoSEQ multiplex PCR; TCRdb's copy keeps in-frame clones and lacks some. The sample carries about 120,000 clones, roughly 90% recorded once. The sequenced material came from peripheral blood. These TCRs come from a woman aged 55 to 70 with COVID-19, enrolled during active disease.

The CDR3 sequence is CASSPQPSSGNTIYF. CDR3 bases: TGCGCCAGCAGCCCTCAACCGAGCTCTGGAAACACCATATATTTT. The chain carries TRBV5-1 and TRBJ1-3; D gene ambiguous. The ends were cut back, 4 bases at V and 0 bases at J, with 11 bases in the middle. The CDR3 runs to 15 residues. Per the germline V gene, CDR1 is SGHRS and CDR2 is YFSETQ.

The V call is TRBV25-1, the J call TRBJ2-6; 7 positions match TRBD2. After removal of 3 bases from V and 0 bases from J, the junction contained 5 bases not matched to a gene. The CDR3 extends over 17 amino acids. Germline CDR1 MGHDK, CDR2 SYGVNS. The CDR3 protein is CASSEGGRISGANVLTF. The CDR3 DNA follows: TGTGCCAGCAGTGAGGGAGGGAGGATCTCTGGGGCCAACGTCCTGACTTTC.

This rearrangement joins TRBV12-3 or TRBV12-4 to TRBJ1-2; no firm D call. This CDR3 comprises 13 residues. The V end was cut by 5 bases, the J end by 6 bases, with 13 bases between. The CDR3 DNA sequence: TGTGCCAGCAGTGGAGGTCGGAATGATGGCTACACCTTC. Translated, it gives CASSGGRNDGYTF.

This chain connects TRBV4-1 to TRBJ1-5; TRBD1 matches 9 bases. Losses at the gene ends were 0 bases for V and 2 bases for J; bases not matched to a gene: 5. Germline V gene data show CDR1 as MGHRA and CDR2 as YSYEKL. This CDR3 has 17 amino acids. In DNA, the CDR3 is TGCGCCAGCAGCCAAGATGGGGACAGGGTCGGCAATCAGCCCCAGCATTTT. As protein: CASSQDGDRVGNQPQHF.

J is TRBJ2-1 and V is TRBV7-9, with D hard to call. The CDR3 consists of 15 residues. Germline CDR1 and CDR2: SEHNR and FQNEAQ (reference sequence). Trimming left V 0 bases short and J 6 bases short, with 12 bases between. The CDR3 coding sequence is TGTGCCAGCAGCTTAGCGCACTGGTCGAGCAATGAGCAGTTCTTC. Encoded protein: CASSLAHWSSNEQFF.

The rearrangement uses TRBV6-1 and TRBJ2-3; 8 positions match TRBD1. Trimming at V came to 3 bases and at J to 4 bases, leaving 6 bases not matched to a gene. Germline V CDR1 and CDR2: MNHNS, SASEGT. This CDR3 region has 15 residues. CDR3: CASSEDRVAADTQYF. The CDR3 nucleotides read TGTGCCAGCAGTGAGGACAGGGTCGCAGCAGATACGCAGTATTTT.

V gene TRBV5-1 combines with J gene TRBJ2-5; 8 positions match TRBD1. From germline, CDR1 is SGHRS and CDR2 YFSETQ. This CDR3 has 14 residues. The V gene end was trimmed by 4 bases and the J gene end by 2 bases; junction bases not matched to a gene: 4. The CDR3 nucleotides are TGCGCCAGCAGCCAAAGGACAGGGCAAGAGACCCAGTACTTC. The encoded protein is CASSQRTGQETQYF.

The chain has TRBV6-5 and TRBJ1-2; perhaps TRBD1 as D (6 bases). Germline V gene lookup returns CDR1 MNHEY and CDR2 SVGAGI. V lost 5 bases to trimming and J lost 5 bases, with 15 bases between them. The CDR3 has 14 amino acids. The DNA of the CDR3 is TGTGCCAGCAGTAAATCCGTCAGGGGTTATGGCTACACCTTC. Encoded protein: CASSKSVRGYGYTF.

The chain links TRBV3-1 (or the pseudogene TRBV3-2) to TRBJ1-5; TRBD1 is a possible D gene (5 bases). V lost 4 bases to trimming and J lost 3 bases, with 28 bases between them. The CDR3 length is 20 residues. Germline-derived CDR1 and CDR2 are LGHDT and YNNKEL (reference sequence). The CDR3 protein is CASSPAPGINDIPYNQPQHF. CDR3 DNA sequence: TGTGCCAGCAGCCCCGCTCCAGGGATTAATGACATACCCTACAATCAGCCCCAGCATTTT.

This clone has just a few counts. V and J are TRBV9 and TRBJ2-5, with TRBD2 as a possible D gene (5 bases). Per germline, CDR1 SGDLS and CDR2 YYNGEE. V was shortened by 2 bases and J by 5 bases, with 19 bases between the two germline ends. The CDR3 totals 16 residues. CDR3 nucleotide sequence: TGTGCCAGCAGCGTGATAGGTAGCGCGGCCCGGGAGACCCAGTACTTC. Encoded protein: CASSVIGSAARETQYF.

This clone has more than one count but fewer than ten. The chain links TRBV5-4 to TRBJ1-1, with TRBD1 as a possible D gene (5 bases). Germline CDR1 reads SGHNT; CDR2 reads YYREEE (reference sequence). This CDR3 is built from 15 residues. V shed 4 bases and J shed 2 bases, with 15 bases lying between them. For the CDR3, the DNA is TGTGCCAGCAGCCTGGACAACGCCCTCAACACTGAAGCTTTCTTT. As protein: CASSLDNALNTEAFF.

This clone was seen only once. CDR3 protein: CASSYADRDYEQYF. CDR3 DNA: TGTGCCAGCAGTTACGCAGACAGGGACTACGAGCAGTACTTC. The V and J genes are TRBV6-5 and TRBJ2-7, with 7 bases matching TRBD1. Trimming took 2 bases from V and 3 from J; bases not matched to a gene: 4. The CDR3 loop spans 14 amino acids. Germline V gene sequence: CDR1 MNHEY, CDR2 SVGAGI.

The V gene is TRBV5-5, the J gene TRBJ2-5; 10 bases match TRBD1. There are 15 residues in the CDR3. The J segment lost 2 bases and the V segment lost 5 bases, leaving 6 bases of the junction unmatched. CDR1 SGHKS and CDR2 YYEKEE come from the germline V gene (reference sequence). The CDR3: CASSQPGQGQETQYF. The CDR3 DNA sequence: TGTGCCAGCAGTCAGCCGGGACAGGGGCAAGAGACCCAGTACTTC.

The CDR3 region is CASRDGGLGGELFF. The CDR3 nucleotides are TGTGCCAGCAGAGACGGGGGACTTGGCGGGGAGCTGTTTTTT. The chain combines TRBV2 with TRBJ2-2, with a weak D call TRBD2 (6 bases). Trimming left V 6 bases short and J 7 bases short, with 15 bases between. The length of the CDR3 is 14 residues. Germline V gene lookup returns CDR1 SNHLY and CDR2 FYNNEI.

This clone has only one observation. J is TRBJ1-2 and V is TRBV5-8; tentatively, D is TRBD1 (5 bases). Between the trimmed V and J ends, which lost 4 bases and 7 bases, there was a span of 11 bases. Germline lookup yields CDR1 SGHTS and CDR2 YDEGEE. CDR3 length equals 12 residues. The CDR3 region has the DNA TGTGCCAGCAGCAGGCAGGGATTTGGCTACACCTTC. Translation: CASSRQGFGYTF.

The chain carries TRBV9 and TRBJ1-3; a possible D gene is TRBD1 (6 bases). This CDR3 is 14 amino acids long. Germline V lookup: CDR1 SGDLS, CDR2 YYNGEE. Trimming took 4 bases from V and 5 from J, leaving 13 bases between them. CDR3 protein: CASSRSQGRNTIYF. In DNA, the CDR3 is TGTGCCAGCAGCCGGTCCCAGGGGAGAAACACCATATATTTT.

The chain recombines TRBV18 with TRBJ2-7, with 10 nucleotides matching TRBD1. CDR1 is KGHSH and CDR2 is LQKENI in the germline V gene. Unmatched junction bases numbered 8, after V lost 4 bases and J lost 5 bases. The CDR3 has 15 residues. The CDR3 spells CASSQETGGGHEQYF. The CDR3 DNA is TGTGCCAGCTCACAGGAGACAGGGGGCGGCCACGAGCAGTACTTC.

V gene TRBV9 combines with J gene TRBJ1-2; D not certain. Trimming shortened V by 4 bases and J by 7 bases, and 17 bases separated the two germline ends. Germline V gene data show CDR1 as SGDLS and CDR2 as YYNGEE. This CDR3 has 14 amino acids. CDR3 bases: TGTGCCAGCAGCCTGGACTTCGGTTTGTCTGGCTACACCTTC. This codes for CASSLDFGLSGYTF.